The TCR beta chain described here comes from a study of CD8+ T cells in alopecia areata. Across the study: Patients in the treated group were given tofacitinib by mouth, 5 to 10 mg twice a day. By percentage of affected scalp area, the severity of treated patients was scored.

Study outcomes and limitations: The study found tofacitinib significantly decreased scalp clonality and expanded CD8+ clones among the top 100.

A remark on this clone: The antigen remains undetermined. This specimen includes other DNA sequences encoding the same CDR3.

As the sequencing template, cDNA was produced by extracting RNA and reverse transcribing it. The assay was immunoSEQ multiplex PCR, and TCRdb's table has in-frame clones only and misses some. The top ten hold around 3.2% of the sample, which has roughly 180,000 clones, around 60% seen once. Trimming cost V 6 bases and J 7 bases, with 16 bases left between them. This CDR3 is built from 14 residues. Looked up from germline, CDR1 is MDHEN and CDR2 is SYDVKM. Sample treatment: oral pan-JAK inhibitor, 5-10 mg twice daily. This specimen consisted of CD4+ T cells sorted from blood, obtained at week 4, from a patient treated with tofacitinib. This clonotype was sampled from a human donor with alopecia areata. The chain employs TRBV28 and TRBJ1-5, with a possible D match to TRBD1 (5 bases). The CDR3 protein is CASSPPGQGQPQHF. As DNA, the CDR3 is TGTGCCAGCAGCCCGCCGGGGCAAGGACAGCCCCAGCATTTT.